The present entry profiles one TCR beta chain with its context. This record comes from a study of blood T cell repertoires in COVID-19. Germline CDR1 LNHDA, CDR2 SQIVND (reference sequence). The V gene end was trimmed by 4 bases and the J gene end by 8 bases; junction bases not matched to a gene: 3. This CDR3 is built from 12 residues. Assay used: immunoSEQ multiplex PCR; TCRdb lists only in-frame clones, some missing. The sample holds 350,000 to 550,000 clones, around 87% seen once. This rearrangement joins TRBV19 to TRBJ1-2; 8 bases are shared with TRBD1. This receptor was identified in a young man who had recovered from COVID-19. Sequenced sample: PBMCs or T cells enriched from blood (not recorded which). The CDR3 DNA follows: TGTGCCAGTAGTACTGCAGGGGGCGGCTACACCTTC. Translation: CASSTAGGGYTF.